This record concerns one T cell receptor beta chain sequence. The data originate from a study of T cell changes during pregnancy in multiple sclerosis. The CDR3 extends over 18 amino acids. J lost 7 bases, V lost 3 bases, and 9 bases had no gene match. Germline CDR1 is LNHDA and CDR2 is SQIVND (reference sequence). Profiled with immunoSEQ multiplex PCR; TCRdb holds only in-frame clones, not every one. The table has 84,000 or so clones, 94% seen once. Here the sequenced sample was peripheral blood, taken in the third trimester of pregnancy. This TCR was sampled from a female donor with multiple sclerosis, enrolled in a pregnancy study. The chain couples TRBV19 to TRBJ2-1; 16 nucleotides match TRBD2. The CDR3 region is CASSMVGLAGGLANEQFF. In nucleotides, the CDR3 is TGTGCCAGTAGTATGGTGGGACTAGCGGGGGGGCTGGCAAATGAGCAGTTCTTC.